The 7 T cell receptor beta chains below all came from one sample that was sequenced in a study of cytomegalovirus exposure and HLA in healthy donors. The PCR ran on 60 Vbeta and 13 Jbeta primers. The table came from immunoSEQ multiplex PCR; TCRdb's copy has only in-frame clones and leaves some out. The profile covers more than 150,000 clones, with around 83% appearing a single time and more than 2% taken by the ten largest. Material for sequencing was PBMCs. The receptors here all came from a woman aged 18-29 years in good health and CMV-seronegative.

V is TRBV9 and J is TRBJ2-7; TRBD1 agrees at 10 bases. V was clipped by 4 bases and J by 5 bases; unmatched bases: 6. The CDR3 sequence is 14 residues long. CDR1 is SGDLS, CDR2 YYNGEE, per germline. The chain's CDR3 is CASSYRDRGHEQYF. DNA for the CDR3: TGTGCCAGCAGCTACCGGGACAGGGGTCACGAGCAGTACTTC.

This clone was observed once. This chain uses TRBV27 with TRBJ2-5; 8 positions match TRBD1. The V gene end was trimmed by 6 bases and the J gene end by 5 bases; junction bases not matched to a gene: 14. The CDR3 totals 16 residues. The germline gives CDR1 MNHEY, CDR2 SMNVEV (reference sequence). CDR3: CASRLHSQGARETQYF. In DNA form, the CDR3 reads TGTGCCAGCAGGCTCCACTCCCAGGGGGCGCGGGAGACCCAGTACTTC.

The chain carries TRBV19 and TRBJ2-3; D perhaps matches TRBD2 (5 bases). CDR1 LNHDA and CDR2 SQIVND come from the germline V gene (reference sequence). Trimming removed 1 base from V and 5 bases from J, with 13 bases in between. The CDR3 loop spans 15 amino acids. The CDR3 protein is CASSIVSGVGDTQYF. DNA for the CDR3: TGTGCCAGTAGTATAGTTTCCGGGGTCGGAGATACGCAGTATTTT.

The sample holds a few counts of this clone. A junction boundary mismatches the germline segment, possibly from a read error. This chain uses TRBV6-1 with TRBJ1-3, with D possibly matching TRBD1 (6 bases). The CDR3 covers 14 residues. Germline values: CDR1 MNHNS, CDR2 SASEGT. CDR3 nucleotide sequence: TGTGCCAGCAGTGAAAGAGGGACGCCAGGGGATATGGATTTT. This codes for CASSERGTPGDMDF.

The chain recombines TRBV18 with TRBJ2-2; 11 bases are a match to TRBD1. CDR3 length: 14 residues. The junction had 3 bases not matched to a gene; V was cut back by 7 bases and J by 5 bases. Looked up from germline, CDR1 is KGHSH and CDR2 is LQKENI. CDR3 DNA: TGTGCCAGCTACCGGGACAGGGGGACCGGGGAGCTGTTTTTT. This sequence encodes CASYRDRGTGELFF.

The chain links TRBV18 to TRBJ1-1; a weak D match, TRBD1 (6 bases). The CDR3 consists of 15 residues. In germline, CDR1 is KGHSH, CDR2 LQKENI. The V end was cut by 6 bases, the J end by 6 bases, with 20 bases between. This CDR3 reads CASSQRTVFAPEAFF. Here the CDR3 DNA reads TGTGCCAGCTCTCAAAGGACAGTGTTCGCCCCTGAAGCTTTCTTT.

The J gene is TRBJ2-7, the V gene TRBV5-1; 7 nucleotides line up with TRBD1. Trimming removed 4 bases from V and 7 bases from J; junction bases left unmatched: 8. The V gene's germline CDR1 is SGHRS and CDR2 YFSETQ. This CDR3 region has 13 residues. The CDR3 protein is CASSRTGEREQYF. The DNA of the CDR3 is TGCGCCAGCAGCCGAACAGGGGAAAGAGAGCAGTACTTC.